The rows below give T cell receptor beta chains drawn from one sample of a study of long-term antiretroviral therapy in people with HIV. Measured with immunoSEQ multiplex PCR; TCRdb has only the in-frame clones, and not every one. The sample shows roughly 37,000 clones, around three quarters of them seen only once. The sequences come from unsorted PBMCs, collected 3.4 years after starting antiretroviral therapy. These receptors originate from a man aged 30 to 39 with HIV. Each CDR3 is given with its conserved first and last residue. A D gene is named only where the DNA matches it firmly. The size of a clone is reported for some rows only, either as once, few or many, or as a class for expanded clones.

-	TRBV4-2	TRBJ1-1	-	TGTGCCAGCAGCTTAGGACCCGTCACTGAAGCTTTCTTT	CASSLGPVTEAFF
once	TRBV11-3	TRBJ2-3	-	TGTGCCAGCAGCTACGACAGTTCTGGCAGCACAGATACGCAGTATTTT	CASSYDSSGSTDTQYF
-	TRBV5-4	TRBJ2-3	-	TGTGCCAGCAGCCCGGGGCCGGGACCGGGCACAGATACGCAGTATTTT	CASSPGPGPGTDTQYF
-	TRBV7-9	TRBJ2-7	-	TGTGCCAGCAGCTTGGGGGGGCGGCGATTTTACGAGCAGTACTTC	CASSLGGRRFYEQYF
few	TRBV7-9	TRBJ2-2	-	TGTGCCAGCAGCTCCACGACTAACACCGGGGAGCTGTTTTTT	CASSSTTNTGELFF
-	TRBV13	TRBJ1-2	TRBD1	TGTGCCAGCAGGTACAGGGGGGATTATGGCTACACCTTC	CASRYRGDYGYTF
-	TRBV28	TRBJ2-3	TRBD1	TGTGCCATCCGGGCAGGACAGGGGGGAGATACGCAGTATTTT	CAIRAGQGGDTQYF
-	TRBV5-1	TRBJ2-2	-	TGCGCCAGCAGCTTGGCCGTCACCGGGGAGCTGTTTTTT	CASSLAVTGELFF
-	TRBV18	TRBJ1-4	-	TGTGCCAGCTCAAGGGGTCAGGAGGAAAAACTGTTTTTT	CASSRGQEEKLFF
-	TRBV28	TRBJ2-7	TRBD2	TGTGCCAGCAGAGGGACTACCCCCTACGAGCAGTACTTC	CASRGTTPYEQYF
-	TRBV18	TRBJ2-7	TRBD1	TGTGCCAGCTCACCGGACAGGGCTAACGAGCAGTACTTC	CASSPDRANEQYF
-	TRBV18	TRBJ1-2	-	TGTGCCAGCTCACCAACCCATGGCTACACCTTC	CASSPTHGYTF
-	TRBV28	TRBJ2-7	-	TGTGCCAGCAGTCCCGGGACGGATCTATACGAGCAGTACTTC	CASSPGTDLYEQYF
few	TRBV23-1	TRBJ1-2	-	TGCGCCAGCAGTCCGGGGTTTGGCTACACCTTC	CASSPGFGYTF
-	TRBV27	TRBJ2-1	-	TGTGCCAGCAGAACAATCGACAGGAACAATGAGCAGTTCTTC	CASRTIDRNNEQFF
-	TRBV20-1	TRBJ2-1	-	TGCAGTGCTAGAATGGCGGGCGAGCAGTTCTTC	CSARMAGEQFF
-	TRBV6-6	TRBJ2-5	-	TGTGCCAGCAGTTACATTGGGGAGACCCAGTACTTC	CASSYIGETQYF
-	TRBV5-5	TRBJ2-3	TRBD2	TGTGCCAGCAGTACCGGGACTAGGGGGGATACGCAGTATTTT	CASSTGTRGDTQYF
-	TRBV6-1	TRBJ2-7	TRBD2	TGTGCCAGCGGAATGGGAGGGGCTGGCTACGAGCAGTACTTC	CASGMGGAGYEQYF
-	TRBV28	TRBJ2-5	TRBD1	TGTGCCAGCAGTGGGACGACAGGGGCCAGGATCGAGACCCAGTACTTC	CASSGTTGARIETQYF
-	TRBV29-1	TRBJ1-4	TRBD1	TGCAGCATCCTACAGGGGTGGGCTAATGAAAAACTGTTTTTT	CSILQGWANEKLFF
few	TRBV4-3	TRBJ2-1	-	TGCGCCAGCAGCCGAGGACAGTACAATGAGCAGTTCTTC	CASSRGQYNEQFF
few	TRBV10-1	TRBJ1-2	-	TGCGCCAGCACTCCAGGAGACAGGGGCTACACCTTC	CASTPGDRGYTF
-	TRBV14	TRBJ2-7	-	TGTGCCAGCAGCCAAGAGCGTGTATCCGAGCAGTACTTC	CASSQERVSEQYF
-	TRBV11-2	TRBJ2-3	-	TGTGCCAGCAGAACACCTCTATCTGCCAGGGGAGGGCCCACAGATACGCAGTATTTT	CASRTPLSARGGPTDTQYF
-	TRBV25-1	TRBJ2-1	TRBD2	TGTGCCAGCAGTGAACTCAGAAGCGGGAGTGAGAATGAGCAGTTCTTC	CASSELRSGSENEQFF
-	TRBV19	TRBJ2-3	TRBD2	TGTGCCAGTAGTAGAACTAGCGGGGAGACAGATACGCAGTATTTT	CASSRTSGETDTQYF
-	TRBV4-3	TRBJ2-5	-	TGCGCCAGCAGCCATCGATATGGGTGGATGGAGACCCAGTACTTC	CASSHRYGWMETQYF
-	TRBV5-1	TRBJ2-1	-	TGCGCCAGCAGCTTGTTCGGCGGGGACTCCTACAATGAGCAGTTCTTC	CASSLFGGDSYNEQFF
-	TRBV19	TRBJ1-1	-	TGTGCCAGTTGGATACATTCGGGAGGGACTGGAGCTGAAGCTTTCTTT	CASWIHSGGTGAEAFF
-	TRBV28	TRBJ1-2	TRBD1	TGTGCCAGCAGTCCAGTGGACAGGGGGAAGGGCTACACCTTC	CASSPVDRGKGYTF
-	TRBV19	TRBJ1-2	TRBD1	TGTGCCAGTGCTCGGGACAGGGTCTATGGCTACACCTTC	CASARDRVYGYTF
-	TRBV7-9	TRBJ2-7	TRBD1	TGTGCCAGCAGCTTAGGCCCCGGGACAGGGACCTACGAGCAGTACTTC	CASSLGPGTGTYEQYF
-	TRBV28	TRBJ2-7	-	TGTGCCAGCAGTATCCGGACGCCCGTTGGCGAGCAGTACTTC	CASSIRTPVGEQYF
-	TRBV5-1	TRBJ2-2	TRBD2	TGCGCCAGCAGCTCAATAGCGGGAGTAGACACCGGGGAGCTGTTTTTT	CASSSIAGVDTGELFF
-	TRBV2	TRBJ2-2	-	TGTGCCAGCAGTGAAAACCCAGGGCGAGGGAACACCGGGGAGCTGTTTTTT	CASSENPGRGNTGELFF
once	TRBV6-5	TRBJ1-2	-	TGTGCCAGCAGTTACGTAAGGGCCGGTGGCGGCTACACCTTC	CASSYVRAGGGYTF
-	TRBV5-1	TRBJ2-2	TRBD1	TGCGCCTCGAACCGGGACAGCGAAACCGGGGAGCTGTTTTTT	CASNRDSETGELFF
-	TRBV11-2	TRBJ2-1	TRBD2	TGTGCGTCGGGGCGGGAGATGTATGAGCAGTTCTTC	CASGREMYEQFF
few	TRBV15	TRBJ1-3	-	TGTGCCACCAGCAGAGAAATGGGGGCTGGAAACACCATATATTTT	CATSREMGAGNTIYF
-	TRBV12-1	TRBJ2-7	-	TGTGCCAGCAGCTTTTGGGGACTAGCGATATACGAGCAGTACTTC	CASSFWGLAIYEQYF
-	TRBV7-2	TRBJ2-3	TRBD2	TGTGCCAGCAGCTCCATAGCGGGGCTAGCGGGAGGGGTCGCAGATACGCAGTATTTT	CASSSIAGLAGGVADTQYF
-	TRBV5-1	TRBJ2-1	TRBD2	TGCGCCAGCAGCTTGTTGGCCGCCGGGCTAGCGGGGAATCAGAATGAGCAGTTCTTC	CASSLLAAGLAGNQNEQFF
-	TRBV5-1	TRBJ1-5	-	TGCGCCAGCAGCCCCGGGGAGGTTAGCAATCAGCCCCAGCATTTT	CASSPGEVSNQPQHF
-	TRBV18	TRBJ2-7	TRBD2	TGTGCCAGCTCCCCTAGGGAGCGGGAGATAACCTACGAGCAGTACTTC	CASSPREREITYEQYF
-	TRBV11-2	TRBJ2-1	TRBD2	TGTGCCAGCAGCTTAGCGTCAAGTACTAGCGGAGCCTTAGAGCAGTTCTTC	CASSLASSTSGALEQFF
-	TRBV7-6	TRBJ2-7	-	TGTGCCAGCAGCTTAGGTGGCAGGGCCTACGAGCAGTACTTC	CASSLGGRAYEQYF
-	TRBV18	TRBJ2-2	TRBD1	TGTGCCAGCTCCCGGGGACAGGGAAACACCGGGGAGCTGTTTTTT	CASSRGQGNTGELFF
-	TRBV7-8	TRBJ2-7	-	TGTGCCAGCAGCTTAGTTAGTTCAGGCAGCCGCTACGAGCAGTACTTC	CASSLVSSGSRYEQYF
-	TRBV6-1	TRBJ1-2	-	TGTGCCAGCAGCGAGCAAGCTAACTATGGCTACACCTTC	CASSEQANYGYTF
-	TRBV9	TRBJ2-3	-	TGTGCCAGCAGTAGAGGAGATACGCAGTATTTT	CASSRGDTQYF
-	TRBV5-1	TRBJ2-3	-	TGCGCCAGCAGCTTGGGGATAGTTGACAGGCAGTATTTT	CASSLGIVDRQYF
-	TRBV29-1	TRBJ2-1	-	TGCAGCGTTGAGTTAGCGGAGTCCTACAATGAGCAGTTCTTC	CSVELAESYNEQFF
-	TRBV11-3	TRBJ1-5	TRBD1	TGTGCCAGCAGCTTAGATTACGGGAAGGGGGACAGGGAATGGAATCAGCCCCAGCATTTT	CASSLDYGKGDREWNQPQHF
-	TRBV18	TRBJ1-5	TRBD1	TGTGCCAGCTCACCAGAGGGGACAGGGGGTACTCAGCCCCAGCATTTT	CASSPEGTGGTQPQHF